Presented here are 8 T cell receptor beta chains from one specimen sequenced in a study of T cells in localized non-small cell lung cancer. Using immunoSEQ multiplex PCR, the repertoire was profiled, and TCRdb retains in-frame clones only, with some absent. The sample shows some 25,000 clones, approximately 83% of them seen only once. Sequencing was performed on peripheral blood, taken before any cancer treatment. All receptors come from a male donor at least 60 years old with stage II squamous cell lung carcinoma.

V is TRBV5-1 and J is TRBJ2-5, with D maybe TRBD2 (6 bases). Trimming left V 0 bases short and J 5 bases short, with 11 bases between. The CDR3 totals 14 residues. The V gene's germline CDR1 is SGHRS and CDR2 YFSETQ. The CDR3 nucleotides are TGCGCCAGCAGCTTGGTGTCAGGGAGGGAGACCCAGTACTTC. Protein product: CASSLVSGRETQYF.

This chain uses TRBV29-1 with TRBJ1-1; TRBD1 is a possible D gene (5 bases). Trimming cost V 4 bases and J 4 bases, with 10 bases left between them. The CDR3 length is 12 residues. Germline V gives CDR1 SQVTM, CDR2 ANQGSEA. The CDR3 region has the DNA TGCAGCGTTGGGGACGGAGGCACTGAAGCTTTCTTT. Protein: CSVGDGGTEAFF.

The chain couples TRBV29-1 to TRBJ2-5, with TRBD2 matching over 7 bases. Per germline, CDR1 SQVTM and CDR2 ANQGSEA. This CDR3 is built from 14 residues. J lost 0 bases, V lost 6 bases, and 7 bases had no gene match. This CDR3 is CSVLSGANQETQYF. CDR3 nucleotide sequence: TGCAGCGTCCTGAGCGGGGCCAACCAAGAGACCCAGTACTTC.

V and J are TRBV7-8 and TRBJ1-3, with D possibly matching TRBD1 (6 bases). The V gene lost 0 bases and the J gene lost 2 bases, with 8 bases spanning the gap. The germline V gene has CDR1 SGHVS and CDR2 FQNEAQ. The CDR3 has 15 amino acids. The CDR3 sequence: CASSLAAGAGNTIYF. Written as DNA, the CDR3 is TGTGCCAGCAGCTTAGCAGCAGGGGCTGGAAACACCATATATTTT.

This chain connects TRBV4-1 to TRBJ1-5, with a possible D match to TRBD1 (5 bases). The CDR3 covers 14 residues. Between the trimmed V and J ends, which lost 0 bases and 5 bases, there was a span of 8 bases. The V gene's germline CDR1 is MGHRA and CDR2 YSYEKL. The CDR3 is CASSQEVGDQPQHF. CDR3 sequence (DNA): TGCGCCAGCAGCCAAGAGGTGGGGGATCAGCCCCAGCATTTT.

V and J are TRBV4-2 and TRBJ2-1; 8 positions agree with TRBD2. The J segment lost 1 base and the V segment lost 1 base, leaving 3 bases of the junction unmatched. This CDR3 region has 16 residues. Per germline, CDR1 LGHNA and CDR2 YNFKEQ. The CDR3 DNA is TGTGCCAGCAGCCAAGTCGGCGGGGGGTCCTACAATGAGCAGTTCTTC. Protein sequence: CASSQVGGGSYNEQFF.

The chain combines TRBV5-1 with TRBJ2-7; TRBD1 might be the D (5 bases). Germline CDR1 and CDR2: SGHRS and YFSETQ. The CDR3 sequence is 14 residues long. Trimming took 0 bases from V and 3 from J, leaving 10 bases between them. CDR3 loop: CASSLAGGHYEQYF. The DNA of the CDR3 is TGCGCCAGCAGCTTGGCCGGCGGACACTACGAGCAGTACTTC.

This clone has a single count. This chain connects TRBV7-9 to TRBJ2-7; 14 nucleotides align to TRBD2. Germline CDR1 is SEHNR and CDR2 is FQNEAQ (reference sequence). The V segment lost 1 base and the J segment 4 bases; nucleotides outside the gene matches: 9. This CDR3 has 18 residues. In DNA form, the CDR3 reads TGTGCCAGCAGCTTAGTGGGACTAGCGGGAGAAGGTAGATACGAGCAGTACTTC. This gives the protein CASSLVGLAGEGRYEQYF.